This T cell receptor (beta chain) is from a study of blood T cells in healthy people across ages. Study-level background: When template switching was applied, about one barcoded beta molecule was captured per two T cells.

Isolation per sample recovered at least 7 million PBMCs. Total RNA extraction produced at least 6 micrograms (per sample) for the study. This CDR3 is 15 amino acids long. From germline, CDR1 is DFQATT and CDR2 SNEGSKA (reference sequence). The germline V and J ends were trimmed by 0 bases and 5 bases, with 17 bases remaining between them. Through a sample-barcoded 5' primer and a J-beta primer mix, a second PCR was run for 7 to 11 cycles. Via MiXCR, TCRdb re-called the 5' RACE reads, giving one row per CDR3 protein. Of 1.5 million to 2 million distinct CDR3 sequences in the sample, approximately 30% were seen once.

This receptor was taken from a woman aged 30 to 39 in good health. The chain employs TRBV20-1 and TRBJ2-7; D possibly uses TRBD1 or TRBD2 (6 bases each). Sequencing was carried out using blood. The CDR3 is CSARDQGTGYHEQYF. The CDR3 DNA reads as TGCAGTGCTAGAGATCAGGGGACTGGGTACCACGAGCAGTACTTC.